Each of the 7 T cell receptor beta chains below was sequenced from the same sample in a study of control samples from healthy donors and cancer patients. Here immunoSEQ multiplex PCR was the method, and the copy in TCRdb shows in-frame clones only, minus some. The table includes around 160,000 clones, 93% detected once. Sequenced material: blood. These receptors all come from a man aged 18 to 35 in good health.

This chain uses TRBV28 with TRBJ2-7, with 10 bases matching TRBD1. Germline CDR1 MDHEN, CDR2 SYDVKM. This CDR3 comprises 16 residues. The V gene end was trimmed by 2 bases and the J gene end by 5 bases; junction bases not matched to a gene: 9. The CDR3 coding sequence is TGTGCCAGCAGTTTAATGTTGGGACAGGGGTGGAACGAGCAGTACTTC. This gives the protein CASSLMLGQGWNEQYF.

This clone was detected only once. The chain recombines TRBV3-1 (or the pseudogene TRBV3-2) with TRBJ1-2, with D uncertain. The CDR3 runs to 13 residues. Per the germline V gene, CDR1 is LGHDT and CDR2 is YNNKEL (reference sequence). Trimming cost V 1 base and J 7 bases, with 10 bases left between them. The DNA for the CDR3 is TGTGCCAGCAGCCAAGCCGTCGGCGGTGGCTACACCTTC. It yields the protein CASSQAVGGGYTF.

V usage is TRBV18 and J usage is TRBJ2-5, with D possibly being TRBD1 (5 bases). CDR1 and CDR2 from the germline V gene are KGHSH and LQKENI. With 1 base removed from V and 4 bases from J, the gap between germline ends came to 16 bases. The CDR3 is 16 amino acids. The CDR3 coding sequence is TGTGCCAGCTCACCACAAGTTGGCAGGGAAGTAGAGACCCAGTACTTC. This translates into CASSPQVGREVETQYF.

The chain uses TRBV6-5 and TRBJ2-5; D is undetermined. The CDR3 has 14 residues. V gave up 4 bases and J gave up 2 bases, with 11 bases separating them. Germline CDR1 and CDR2: MNHEY and SVGAGI. Here the CDR3 reads CASSLVGEQETQYF. As DNA, the CDR3 is TGTGCCAGCAGTTTGGTAGGCGAGCAAGAGACCCAGTACTTC.

The chain employs TRBV5-8 and TRBJ1-2; D call uncertain. The CDR3 length is 14 residues. The V gene's germline CDR1 is SGHTS and CDR2 YDEGEE. With 0 bases removed from V and 2 bases from J, the gap between germline ends came to 8 bases. The CDR3: CASSLVSLNYGYTF. The CDR3 nucleotides are TGTGCCAGCAGCTTGGTAAGCCTGAACTATGGCTACACCTTC.

The CDR3 DNA reads as TGTGCCAGCAGCCAAAGTAGCGACAGTCGATACACAGATACGCAGTATTTT. Protein product: CASSQSSDSRYTDTQYF. V usage is TRBV3-1 (or the pseudogene TRBV3-2) and J usage is TRBJ2-3, with D tentatively TRBD1 or TRBD2 (5 bases each). CDR1 is LGHDT, CDR2 YNNKEL, per germline (reference sequence). The length of the CDR3 is 17 residues. V was pared by 2 bases and J by 2 bases, with 17 bases between.

This chain links TRBV6-5 with TRBJ1-4; a weak D match, TRBD1 (6 bases). CDR1 and CDR2 (germline): MNHEY, SVGAGI. V was cut by 8 bases and J by 3 bases, with 16 bases left in between. This CDR3 is 15 amino acids long. CDR3 bases: TGTGCCAGCGGGGGGCTACGGGCTGCTAATGAAAAACTGTTTTTT. Protein product: CASGGLRAANEKLFF.